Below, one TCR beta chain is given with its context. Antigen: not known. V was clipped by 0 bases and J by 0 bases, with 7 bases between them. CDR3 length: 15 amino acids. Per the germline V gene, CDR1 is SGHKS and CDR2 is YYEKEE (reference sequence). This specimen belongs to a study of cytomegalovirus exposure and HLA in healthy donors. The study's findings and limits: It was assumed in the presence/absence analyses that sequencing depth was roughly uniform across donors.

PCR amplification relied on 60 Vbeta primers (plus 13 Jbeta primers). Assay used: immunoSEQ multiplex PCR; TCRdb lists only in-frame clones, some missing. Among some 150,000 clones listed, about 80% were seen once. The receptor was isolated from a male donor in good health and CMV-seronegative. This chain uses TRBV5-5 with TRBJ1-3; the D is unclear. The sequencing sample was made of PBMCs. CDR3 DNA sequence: TGTGCCAGCAGCTTGGGCCAGTTCTCTGGAAACACCATATATTTT. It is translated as CASSLGQFSGNTIYF.